These 19 T cell receptor beta chains were all obtained from the same sample, sequenced in a study of vaccination and CD4 T cells after COVID-19 (dated by TCRdb to 2021 to 2024). Receptor libraries were prepared by PCR. Sequencing used an Illumina iSeq 100. DNA from cultured CD4+ T cells was subjected to TCR sequencing with the Oncomine TCR Beta short-read assay at the Johns Hopkins FTIC core. Using fastp at Q25 and MiXCR, TCRdb reprocessed the public reads and kept productive beta chains. Every entry covers one CDR3 protein and lists the most common genes and DNA from its rows. Recorded for this sample are 20,000 or so distinct CDR3 sequences; approximately 50% of them occurred a single time. The ten largest account for roughly 10% of the sample. Their target antigens are unknown. Read against the paper, the sample's treatment or condition label means: approximately nine-day PBMC culture with coronavirus spike peptide pools or control peptides (ViraFEST assay).

The sequencing used CD4+ T cells from blood, cultured in vitro, collected before SARS-CoV-2 vaccination. Receptors originate from a human donor who had recovered from COVID-19.

The chain employs TRBV5-5 and TRBJ1-5; 8 bases match TRBD1. Germline V lookup: CDR1 SGHKS, CDR2 YYEKEE (reference sequence). V gave up 4 bases and J gave up 7 bases; unmatched junction bases: 16. There are 17 residues in the CDR3. CDR3 amino acids: CASSRGQGGGARQPQHF. Written as DNA, the CDR3 is TGTGCCAGCAGCCGAGGACAGGGTGGCGGAGCGAGACAGCCCCAGCATTTT.

The chain has TRBV2 and TRBJ2-7; 10 nucleotides align to TRBD2. Germline loops: CDR1 SNHLY, CDR2 FYNNEI. The CDR3 has 14 residues. J was trimmed by 5 bases and V by 11 bases; bases with no gene match: 12. The CDR3 nucleotides are TGTGCCGGTAAAAGCGGGAGGGCCCTCGACGAGCAGTACTTC. This gives the protein CAGKSGRALDEQYF.

This clonotype was counted only a few times. The chain recombines TRBV2 with TRBJ2-4; D is perhaps TRBD1 or TRBD2 (5 bases each). V dropped 4 bases and J dropped 9 bases, with 13 bases sitting between them. CDR1 is SNHLY, CDR2 FYNNEI, per germline. This CDR3 region has 13 residues. The chain's CDR3 is CASSGGQGGIQYF. The CDR3 DNA reads as TGTGCCAGCAGTGGCGGGCAGGGTGGCATTCAGTACTTC. The variable domain in full, with the rest retrieved from reference TRBV2 and TRBJ2-4, is EPEVTQTPSHQVTQMGQEVILRCVPISNHLYFYWYRQILGQKVEFLVSFYNNEISEKSEIFDDQFSVERPDGSNFTLKIRSTKLEDSAMYFCASSGGQGGIQYFGAGTRLSVL.

This sequence joins TRBV20-1 and TRBJ2-3; D not certain. The germline CDR1 and CDR2 sequences are DFQATT and SNEGSKA (reference sequence). This CDR3 is 16 amino acids long. V shed 0 bases and J shed 5 bases, with 18 bases lying between them. CDR3 protein: CSARDLGEPVRDTQYF. The DNA for the CDR3 is TGCAGTGCTAGAGATCTCGGTGAACCGGTCAGAGATACGCAGTATTTT.

The chain couples TRBV2 to TRBJ2-1, with a tentative D call TRBD2 (5 bases). The ends were cut back, 5 bases at V and 0 bases at J, with 17 bases in the middle. The CDR3 runs 17 residues. The V gene's germline CDR1 is SNHLY and CDR2 FYNNEI. The CDR3 nucleotides read TGTGCCAGCAGTATCCCGTCTAGCCGGAGCTCCTACAATGAGCAGTTCTTC. It translates to CASSIPSSRSSYNEQFF. The full variable domain, completed using reference TRBV2 and TRBJ2-1, is EPEVTQTPSHQVTQMGQEVILRCVPISNHLYFYWYRQILGQKVEFLVSFYNNEISEKSEIFDDQFSVERPDGSNFTLKIRSTKLEDSAMYFCASSIPSSRSSYNEQFFGPGTRLTVL.

This chain joins TRBV12-5 and TRBJ2-7; D gene unclear. The length of the CDR3 is 16 residues. The ends were cut back, 7 bases at V and 2 bases at J, with 21 bases in the middle. Germline values: CDR1 LGHNT, CDR2 FRNRAP. The CDR3 loop is CASAHRSGRGPYEQYF. The CDR3 nucleotides read TGTGCTAGTGCCCACCGGAGTGGTAGAGGCCCCTACGAGCAGTACTTC.

The rearrangement joins TRBV12-3 or TRBV12-4 to TRBJ2-7; 9 nucleotides match TRBD2. J gave up 4 bases and V 7 bases, and 8 bases lay outside the gene matches. The CDR3 has 14 residues. For the CDR3, the DNA is TGTGCCAGCACCCTTAGCGGGAGTCTATACGAGCAGTACTTC. Amino acids: CASTLSGSLYEQYF.

This clonotype has just a few counts. The gene calls are TRBV27 and TRBJ1-1; TRBD1 matches 9 bases. The germline V gene encodes CDR1 MNHEY and CDR2 SMNVEV (reference sequence). The V segment lost 6 bases and the J segment 9 bases; nucleotides outside the gene matches: 11. The CDR3 loop spans 14 amino acids. The CDR3 sequence: CASRAGTGFGQAFF. The CDR3 nucleotides are TGTGCCAGCAGAGCTGGGACAGGGTTTGGGCAAGCTTTCTTT.

This rearrangement joins TRBV12-3 or TRBV12-4 to TRBJ2-7; TRBD1 might be the D (5 bases). There are 13 residues in the CDR3. V shed 6 bases and J shed 5 bases, with 14 bases lying between them. In DNA, the CDR3 is TGTGCCAGCAGCCGTTTCCAACAGGACGAGCAGTACTTC. This codes for CASSRFQQDEQYF.

This clonotype has only a few counts. The J gene is TRBJ2-2, the V gene TRBV28; 9 bases match TRBD1. CDR1 MDHEN and CDR2 SYDVKM come from the germline V gene. J was trimmed by 4 bases and V by 5 bases; bases with no gene match: 5. The length of the CDR3 is 15 residues. The CDR3 nucleotides are TGTGCCAGCAGTCGGACAGGGGTAGCCACCGGGGAGCTGTTTTTT. This sequence encodes CASSRTGVATGELFF.

The chain recombines TRBV6-5 with TRBJ1-1, with no clear D. Germline loops: CDR1 MNHEY, CDR2 SVGAGI. The V and J ends lost 2 bases and 3 bases respectively, with 7 bases between them. The CDR3 length is 13 residues. The CDR3 loop is CASSYQRDTEAFF. The CDR3 DNA reads as TGTGCCAGCAGTTACCAAAGGGACACTGAAGCTTTCTTT.

The gene calls are TRBV28 and TRBJ1-2; 10 bases match TRBD1. The CDR3 extends over 17 amino acids. Germline V gene sequence: CDR1 MDHEN, CDR2 SYDVKM. V lost 1 base and J lost 0; bases outside the gene matches: 5. CDR3 DNA sequence: TGTGCCAGCAGTTTATTCACGGGACAGGGGACTAACTATGGCTACACCTTC. Translation gives CASSLFTGQGTNYGYTF.

The chain has TRBV20-1 and TRBJ1-5, with D possibly being TRBD1 (6 bases). The V end was cut by 6 bases, the J end by 3 bases, with 18 bases between. Germline lookup yields CDR1 DFQATT and CDR2 SNEGSKA (reference sequence). This CDR3 has 15 amino acids. The CDR3 here is CSALRQDPSNQPQHF. Written as DNA, the CDR3 is TGCAGTGCACTGAGACAGGATCCTTCCAATCAGCCCCAGCATTTT.

The chain couples TRBV19 to TRBJ2-2, with D unclear. This CDR3 has 13 amino acids. The V and J ends lost 7 bases and 1 base respectively, with 7 bases between them. Germline values: CDR1 LNHDA, CDR2 SQIVND (reference sequence). The CDR3 sequence is CASISGNTGELFF. CDR3 in DNA: TGTGCCAGTATATCGGGGAACACCGGGGAGCTGTTTTTT.

V gene TRBV7-9 combines with J gene TRBJ2-5; 8 bases are a match to TRBD2. This CDR3 has 16 amino acids. CDR1 SEHNR and CDR2 FQNEAQ come from the germline V gene (reference sequence). V was pared by 5 bases and J by 5 bases, with 13 bases of the junction left unmatched. The CDR3 coding sequence is TGTGCCAGCAGCCACGGGAGGGGGGAGCGGGGCGAGACCCAGTACTTC. Amino acid sequence: CASSHGRGERGETQYF.

This rearrangement joins TRBV2 to TRBJ2-5; D gene uncertain. This CDR3 spans 11 amino acids. The germline V gene encodes CDR1 SNHLY and CDR2 FYNNEI. CDR3 nucleotide sequence: TGTGGGCAGTATTATAAAGAGACCCAGTACTTC. Its protein product is CGQYYKETQYF. Based on the CDR3 plus reference TRBV2 and TRBJ2-5, the full variable domain is EPEVTQTPSHQVTQMGQEVILRCVPISNHLYFYWYRQILGQKVEFLVSFYNNEISEKSEIFDDQFSVERPDGSNFTLKIRSTKLEDSAMYFCGQYYKETQYFGPGTRLLVL.

The chain uses TRBV5-1 and TRBJ1-1; unclear D gene. V was cut by 4 bases and J by 11 bases, with 15 bases left in between. The CDR3 has 12 amino acids. CDR1 is SGHRS and CDR2 is YFSETQ in the germline V gene. CDR3 coding DNA: TGCGCCAGCAGCCTTAGAGACGATCAGGCTTTCTTT. Translated: CASSLRDDQAFF.

This chain uses TRBV20-1 with TRBJ2-5; possible D gene TRBD2, 6 bases. This CDR3 comprises 14 residues. With 3 bases removed from V and 4 bases from J, the gap between germline ends came to 15 bases. The V gene's germline CDR1 is DFQATT and CDR2 SNEGSKA (reference sequence). This CDR3 reads CSASRAGGGETQYF. As DNA, the CDR3 is TGCAGTGCTAGTCGAGCGGGTGGGGGAGAGACCCAGTACTTC.

This sequence joins TRBV30 and TRBJ1-1, with D uncertain. Trimming cost V 0 bases and J 1 base, with 6 bases left between them. Germline values: CDR1 GTSNPN, CDR2 SVGIG (reference sequence). The CDR3 runs to 13 residues. The CDR3 loop is CAWSVMQNTEAFF. The CDR3 DNA is TGTGCCTGGAGTGTTATGCAGAACACTGAAGCTTTCTTT. The full variable domain, completed using reference TRBV30 and TRBJ1-1, is SQTIHQWPATLVQPVGSPLSLECTVEGTSNPNLYWYRQAAGRGLQLLFYSVGIGQISSEVPQNLSASRPQDRQFILSSKKLLLSDSGFYLCAWSVMQNTEAFFGQGTRLTVV.